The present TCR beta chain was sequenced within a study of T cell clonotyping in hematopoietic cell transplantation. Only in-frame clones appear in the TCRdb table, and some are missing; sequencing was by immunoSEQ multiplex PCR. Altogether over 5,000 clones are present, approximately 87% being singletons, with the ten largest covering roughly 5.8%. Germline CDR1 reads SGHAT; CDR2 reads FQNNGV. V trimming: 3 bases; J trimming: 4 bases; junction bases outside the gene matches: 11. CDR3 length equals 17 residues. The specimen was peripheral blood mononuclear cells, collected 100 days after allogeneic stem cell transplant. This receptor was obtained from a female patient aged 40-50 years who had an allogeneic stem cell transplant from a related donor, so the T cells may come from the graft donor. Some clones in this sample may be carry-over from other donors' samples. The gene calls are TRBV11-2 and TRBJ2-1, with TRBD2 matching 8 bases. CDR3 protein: CASSFRGIAGYYNEQFF. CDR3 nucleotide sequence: TGTGCCAGCAGCTTTAGGGGAATAGCGGGATATTACAATGAGCAGTTCTTC.